This T cell receptor beta chain was retrieved from a study of beta chain features in type 1 diabetes. Study observations and caveats: HLA effects on TCRB rearrangement stayed unresolved here.

Expressed TCRB transcripts were sequenced because the entire RNA isolate underwent reverse transcription. Using immunoSEQ multiplex PCR, the repertoire was profiled, and TCRdb retains in-frame clones only, with some absent. The table has 350,000 to 450,000 clones, roughly 15% seen once. A note on this clone: Antigen: not known.

Germline CDR1 is SEHNR and CDR2 is FQNEAQ (reference sequence). The CDR3 has 15 amino acids. With V trimmed by 2 bases and J by 7 bases, 8 bases remained unmatched. Sample: naive CD4+ T cells from blood. This sequence was found in a woman in her late teens or twenties in good health. The V call is TRBV7-9, the J call TRBJ2-1; the match to TRBD1 covers 7 bases. The CDR3 DNA reads as TGTGCCAGCAGCTTACGGGCCCTGACAGGGAATGAGCAGTTCTTC. Protein: CASSLRALTGNEQFF.